The next 9 T cell receptor beta chains were all read from a single sample in a study of cytomegalovirus exposure and HLA in healthy donors. PCR primers comprised 60 Vbeta and 13 Jbeta primers. Profiled with immunoSEQ multiplex PCR; TCRdb holds only in-frame clones, not every one. In the table there are roughly 71,000 clones, approximately 60% of which are singletons. Source material: PBMCs. The source of these receptors is a man aged 25 to 40 in good health and CMV-seronegative.

In nucleotides, the CDR3 is TGTGCCAGTACGGAGCGGGGGGGCCCCTACAATGAGCAGTTCTTC. This sequence encodes CASTERGGPYNEQFF. The chain has TRBV6-5 and TRBJ2-1; 10 bases are shared with TRBD2. Per germline, CDR1 MNHEY and CDR2 SVGAGI. CDR3 length equals 15 residues. The junction had 7 bases not matched to a gene; V was cut back by 9 bases and J by 2 bases.

The CDR3 sequence is CASSLAPGGTNLNQPQHF. Written as DNA, the CDR3 is TGTGCCAGCAGCTTAGCGCCAGGAGGTACGAACCTGAATCAGCCCCAGCATTTT. V is TRBV7-8 and J is TRBJ1-5; D unclear. Germline loops: CDR1 SGHVS, CDR2 FQNEAQ. V lost 0 bases and J 4 bases, leaving 19 bases between the germline ends. The CDR3 has 18 residues. Full variable domain (missing parts from reference TRBV7-8 and TRBJ1-5): GAGVSQSPRYKVAKRGQDVALRCDPISGHVSLFWYQQALGQGPEFLTYFQNEAQLDKSGLPSDRFFAERPEGSVSTLKIQRTQQEDSAVYLCASSLAPGGTNLNQPQHFGDGTRLSIL.

The gene calls are TRBV29-1 and TRBJ1-4; no clear D gene. This CDR3 is 14 amino acids long. The germline CDR1 and CDR2 sequences are SQVTM and ANQGSEA. Trimming removed 7 bases from V and 5 bases from J, with 17 bases in between. The CDR3 sequence: CSAQPGGVNEKLFF. CDR3 in DNA: TGCAGCGCGCAGCCAGGCGGGGTAAATGAAAAACTGTTTTTT.

The chain employs TRBV6-5 and TRBJ2-7; tentative D call: TRBD2 (6 bases). V lost 6 bases to trimming and J lost 2 bases, with 17 bases between them. Per germline, CDR1 MNHEY and CDR2 SVGAGI. CDR3 length equals 15 residues. The CDR3 protein is CASRTGAGSTYEQYF. The DNA of the CDR3 is TGTGCCAGCAGGACCGGGGCGGGGTCCACCTACGAGCAGTACTTC.

The chain links TRBV7-9 to TRBJ2-7, with D unclear. CDR1 SEHNR and CDR2 FQNEAQ come from the germline V gene (reference sequence). This CDR3 is built from 12 residues. The V gene lost 5 bases and the J gene lost 4 bases, with 9 bases spanning the gap. The CDR3 region has the DNA TGTGCCAGCAGCCAAACGGGTTACGAGCAGTACTTC. Its protein is CASSQTGYEQYF.

Only a few counts were recorded for this clone. This chain links TRBV5-6 with TRBJ1-1, with D perhaps TRBD1 (5 bases). Germline lookup yields CDR1 SGHDT and CDR2 YYEEEE. The CDR3 length is 13 residues. The ends were cut back, 5 bases at V and 7 bases at J, with 15 bases in the middle. The CDR3 is CASRLQATNEAFF. CDR3 DNA: TGTGCCAGCAGATTACAGGCAACGAATGAAGCTTTCTTT.

This clone was detected once. This CDR3 reads CASSSDRELYEQYF. Here the CDR3 DNA reads TGCGCCAGCAGCTCCGACAGGGAGCTCTACGAGCAGTACTTC. This chain connects TRBV5-1 to TRBJ2-7; 7 bases line up with TRBD1. The CDR3 extends over 14 amino acids. The ends lost 3 bases at V and 3 bases at J; junction bases unmatched: 6. From germline, CDR1 is SGHRS and CDR2 YFSETQ.

The rearrangement uses TRBV4-1 and TRBJ2-1, with D perhaps TRBD1 (6 bases). The CDR3 loop spans 16 amino acids. Germline V gene lookup returns CDR1 MGHRA and CDR2 YSYEKL. Trimming took off 6 bases at V and 1 base at J, with 16 bases between the two ends. In nucleotides, the CDR3 is TGCGCCAGCAGTAGCCTCGGGCAGGGGTCCTACAATGAGCAGTTCTTC. This gives the protein CASSSLGQGSYNEQFF.

J is TRBJ2-5 and V is TRBV7-2; TRBD2 agrees at 8 bases. J lost 2 bases, V lost 5 bases, and 10 bases had no gene match. This CDR3 is 16 amino acids long. CDR1 is SGHTA and CDR2 is FQGNSA in the germline V gene. CDR3 region: CASSRGFGGGQETQYF. The CDR3 DNA reads TGTGCCAGCAGCCGAGGTTTCGGCGGGGGGCAAGAGACCCAGTACTTC.